The entry below describes one TCR beta chain. Its specificity is not known. This may stem from a read error, because a much larger clone lies one nucleotide away. Germline CDR1 reads MNHNY; CDR2 reads SVGAGI (reference sequence). This CDR3 region has 16 residues. With listed TCR primers and previously described methods, bulk TCR libraries were prepared. TCRdb reanalysed the PCR reads using MiXCR and keeps one entry per CDR3 protein. The sample lists about 63,000 distinct CDR3 sequences, about 19% occurring once. The data belong to a study of molecular identifiers for immune sequencing clone quantification. Study-level findings and limits: Clone sizes could be underestimated for highly expanded clones when identical TCR molecules share a barcode.

The chain has TRBV6-6 and TRBJ1-1; D is unclear. The sequenced material came from naive CD8+ T cells from blood, with Jurkat cell RNA spiked in. Sample subset: FACS-sorted CD8+CD4-CCR7+CD45RA+ naive T cells. This clonotype was sampled from a human donor in good health. Some libraries in this study had Jurkat cell RNA spiked in. The CDR3, as DNA: TGTGCCAGCAGTTACTCGAGGGAGGCCGGGAGCACTGAAACTTTCTTT. This sequence encodes CASSYSREAGSTETFF.